Listed below are T cell receptor beta chains from one sample, sequenced in a study of cytomegalovirus exposure and HLA in healthy donors. Only in-frame clones appear in the TCRdb table, and some are missing; sequencing was by immunoSEQ multiplex PCR. The table for this sample gives roughly 40,000 clones. What was sequenced was PBMCs. These receptors originate from a male donor in good health and CMV-seronegative. Each CDR3 is given with its conserved first and last residue.

V gene: TRBV12-1
CDR3 protein: CASSPEQAQAFF

V gene: TRBV30
CDR3 protein: CAWRRRGADSPLHF

V gene: TRBV11-3
CDR3 protein: CASSYDRPRLGF

V gene: TRBV9
CDR3 protein: CASSVGAGRSPLHF

V gene: TRBV18
CDR3 protein: CASSPLDRAFHNEQFF

V gene: TRBV5-5
CDR3 protein: CASRFRQGRNQPQHF

V gene: TRBV5-1
CDR3 protein: CASSLGQGVGEQYF

V gene: TRBV11-1
CDR3 protein: CASSLGVDQPQHF

V gene: TRBV6-1
CDR3 protein: CASSEWPGLAGGPLAKNIQYF

V gene: TRBV4-1
CDR3 protein: CASSQPQGVLGEKLFF

V gene: TRBV6-1
CDR3 protein: CASRRTLQETQYF

V gene: TRBV28
CDR3 protein: CASRQQFYGYTF

V gene: TRBV6-5
CDR3 protein: CASSPGASYGYTF

V gene: TRBV30
CDR3 protein: CAWDGGQTYNSPLHF